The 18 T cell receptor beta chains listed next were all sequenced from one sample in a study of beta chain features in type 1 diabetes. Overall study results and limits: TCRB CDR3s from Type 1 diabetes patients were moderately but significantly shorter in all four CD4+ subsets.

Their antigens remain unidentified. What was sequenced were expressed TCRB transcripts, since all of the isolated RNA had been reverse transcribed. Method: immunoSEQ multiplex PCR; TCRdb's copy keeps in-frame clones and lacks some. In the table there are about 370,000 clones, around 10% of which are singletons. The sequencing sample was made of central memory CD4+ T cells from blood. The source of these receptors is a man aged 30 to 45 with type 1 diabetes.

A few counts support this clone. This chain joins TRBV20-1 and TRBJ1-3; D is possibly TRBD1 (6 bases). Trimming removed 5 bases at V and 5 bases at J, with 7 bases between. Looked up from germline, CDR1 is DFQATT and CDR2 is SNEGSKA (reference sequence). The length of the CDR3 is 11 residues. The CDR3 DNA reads TGCAGTGCTGGGACAAGAAACACCATATATTTT. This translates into CSAGTRNTIYF.

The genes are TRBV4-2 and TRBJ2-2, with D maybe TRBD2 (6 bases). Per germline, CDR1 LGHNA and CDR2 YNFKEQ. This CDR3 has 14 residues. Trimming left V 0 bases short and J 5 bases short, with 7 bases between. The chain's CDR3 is CASSQDRGTGELFF. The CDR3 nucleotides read TGTGCCAGCAGCCAAGATCGGGGGACCGGGGAGCTGTTTTTT.

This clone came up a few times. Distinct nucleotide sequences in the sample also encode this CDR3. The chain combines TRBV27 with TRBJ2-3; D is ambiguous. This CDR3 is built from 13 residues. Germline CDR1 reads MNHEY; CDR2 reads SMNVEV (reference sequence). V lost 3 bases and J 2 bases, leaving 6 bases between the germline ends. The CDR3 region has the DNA TGTGCCAGCAGTTTTACCTACACAGATACGCAGTATTTT. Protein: CASSFTYTDTQYF.

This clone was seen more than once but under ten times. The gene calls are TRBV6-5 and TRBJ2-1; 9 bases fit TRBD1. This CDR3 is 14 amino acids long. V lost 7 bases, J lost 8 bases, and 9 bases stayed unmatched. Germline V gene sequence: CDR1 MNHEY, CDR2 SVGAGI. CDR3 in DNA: TGTGCCAGCACGAGGACAGGGGCGGGAGATGAGCAGTTCTTC. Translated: CASTRTGAGDEQFF.

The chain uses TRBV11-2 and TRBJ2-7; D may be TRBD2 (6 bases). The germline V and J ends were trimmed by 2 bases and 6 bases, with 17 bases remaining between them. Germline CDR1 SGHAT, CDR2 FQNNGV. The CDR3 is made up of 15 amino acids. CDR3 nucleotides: TGTGCCAGCAGCTTATTCTCCAGGGAGGTTGGCGAGCAGTACTTC. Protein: CASSLFSREVGEQYF.

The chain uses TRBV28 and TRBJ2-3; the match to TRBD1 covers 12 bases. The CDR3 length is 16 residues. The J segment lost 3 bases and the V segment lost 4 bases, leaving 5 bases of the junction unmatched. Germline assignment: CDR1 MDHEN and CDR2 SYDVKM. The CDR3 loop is CASSWDRGHDTDTQYF. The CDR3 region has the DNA TGTGCCAGCAGTTGGGACAGGGGGCATGATACAGATACGCAGTATTTT.

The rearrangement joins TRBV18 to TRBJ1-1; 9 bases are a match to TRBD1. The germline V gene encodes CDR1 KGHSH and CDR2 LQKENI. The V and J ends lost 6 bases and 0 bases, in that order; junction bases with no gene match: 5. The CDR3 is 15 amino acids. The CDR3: CASSRDREMNTEAFF. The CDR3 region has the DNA TGTGCCAGCTCCCGGGACAGGGAAATGAACACTGAAGCTTTCTTT.

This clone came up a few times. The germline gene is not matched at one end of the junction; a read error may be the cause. CDR3 loop: CASSLEAGNIQYF. In DNA, the CDR3 is TGTGCCAGCAGCTTGGAGGCAGGAAACATTCAGTACTTC. The chain uses TRBV5-1 and TRBJ2-4; D is possibly TRBD2 (5 bases). Germline V gene sequence: CDR1 SGHRS, CDR2 YFSETQ. The CDR3 length is 13 residues.

The CDR3 here is CAWTGQGGAQYF. CDR3 DNA sequence: TGTGCCTGGACAGGGCAAGGTGGGGCGCAGTACTTC. This chain joins TRBV30 and TRBJ2-7, with D tentatively TRBD1 (5 bases). V was cut by 4 bases and J by 9 bases, with 16 bases left in between. Per the germline V gene, CDR1 is GTSNPN and CDR2 is SVGIG (reference sequence). The CDR3 runs 12 residues.

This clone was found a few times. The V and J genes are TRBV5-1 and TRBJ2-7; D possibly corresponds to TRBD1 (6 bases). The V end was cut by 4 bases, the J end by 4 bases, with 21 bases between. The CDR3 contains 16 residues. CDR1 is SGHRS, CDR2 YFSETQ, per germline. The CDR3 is CASSPQPLGAGYEQYF. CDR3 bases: TGCGCCAGCAGCCCGCAGCCTCTGGGGGCCGGGTACGAGCAGTACTTC. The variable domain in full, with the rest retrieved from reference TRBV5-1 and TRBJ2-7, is KAGVTQTPRYLIKTRGQQVTLSCSPISGHRSVSWYQQTPGQGLQFLFEYFSETQRNKGNFPGRFSGRQFSNSRSEMNVSTLELGDSALYLCASSPQPLGAGYEQYFGPGTRLTVT.

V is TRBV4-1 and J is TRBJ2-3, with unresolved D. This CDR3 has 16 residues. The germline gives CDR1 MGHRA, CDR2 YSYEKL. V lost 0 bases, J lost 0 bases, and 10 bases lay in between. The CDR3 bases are TGCGCCAGCAGCCAAGACTTCGCGGTCAGCACAGATACGCAGTATTTT. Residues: CASSQDFAVSTDTQYF.

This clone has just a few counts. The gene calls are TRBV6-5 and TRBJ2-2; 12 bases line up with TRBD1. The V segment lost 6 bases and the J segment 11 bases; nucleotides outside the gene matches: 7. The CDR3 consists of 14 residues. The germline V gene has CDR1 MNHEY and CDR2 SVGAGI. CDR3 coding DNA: TGTGCCAGCAGCTCCGGGACAGGGGGCGGTGAGCTGTTTTTT. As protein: CASSSGTGGGELFF.

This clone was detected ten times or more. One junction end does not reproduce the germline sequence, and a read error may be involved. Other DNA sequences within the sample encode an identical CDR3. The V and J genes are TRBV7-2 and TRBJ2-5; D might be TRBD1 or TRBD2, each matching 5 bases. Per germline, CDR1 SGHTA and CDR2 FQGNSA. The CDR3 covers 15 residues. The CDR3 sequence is CASSLAGTYQETQYF. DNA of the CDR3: TGTGCCAGCAGCCTAGCCGGGACCTACCAAGAGACCCAGTACTTC.

The CDR3 nucleotides are TGTGCCAGCAGCTTATACAGGGGGCTCAACAATGAGCAGTTCTTC. This gives the protein CASSLYRGLNNEQFF. The rearrangement links TRBV7-9 to TRBJ2-1; 9 bases fit TRBD1. Germline values: CDR1 SEHNR, CDR2 FQNEAQ (reference sequence). The V segment lost 2 bases and the J segment 5 bases; nucleotides outside the gene matches: 4. The CDR3 is 15 amino acids.

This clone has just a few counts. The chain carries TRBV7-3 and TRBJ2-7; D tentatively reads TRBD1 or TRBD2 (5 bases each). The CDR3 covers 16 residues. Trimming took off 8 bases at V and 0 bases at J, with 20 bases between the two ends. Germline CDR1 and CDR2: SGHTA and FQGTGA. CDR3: CASAQDSGRNSYEQYF. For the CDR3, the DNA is TGTGCCAGCGCCCAAGATTCGGGACGGAACTCCTACGAGCAGTACTTC.

CDR3 protein: CASSPGWDRGYTF. The CDR3 coding sequence is TGTGCCAGCAGCCCCGGCTGGGACCGCGGCTACACCTTC. The rearrangement links TRBV6-5 to TRBJ1-2; tentative D call: TRBD1 (5 bases). This CDR3 contains 13 residues. The V end lost 6 bases, the J end lost 8 bases, and 16 bases lay between the germline ends. Germline CDR1 and CDR2: MNHEY and SVGAGI.

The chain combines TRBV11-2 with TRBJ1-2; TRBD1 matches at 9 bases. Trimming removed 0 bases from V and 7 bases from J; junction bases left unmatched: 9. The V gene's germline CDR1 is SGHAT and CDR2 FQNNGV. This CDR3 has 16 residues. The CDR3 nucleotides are TGTGCCAGCAGCTTAGAGGCGGGGACAGGGCGCAGTGGCTACACCTTC. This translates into CASSLEAGTGRSGYTF.

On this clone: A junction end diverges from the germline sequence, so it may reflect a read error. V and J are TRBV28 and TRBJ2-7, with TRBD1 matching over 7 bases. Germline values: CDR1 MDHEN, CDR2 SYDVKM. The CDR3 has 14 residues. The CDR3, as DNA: TGTGCCAGCAAGACCGACAGGGCATACTACGAGCAGTGCTTC. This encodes CASKTDRAYYEQCF.